This entry is about one T cell receptor beta chain. The CDR3 spans 18 residues. CDR1 SGHVS and CDR2 FNYEAQ come from the germline V gene. V trimming: 1 base; J trimming: 0 bases; junction bases outside the gene matches: 7. The data belong to a study of blood T cell repertoires in COVID-19. Repertoires were generated with immunoSEQ multiplex PCR, while TCRdb's copy carries only in-frame clones and drops some. Among over 100,000 clones listed, approximately 89% were seen once. Sample: peripheral blood. The sequence was obtained from a man aged 35 to 55 with acute or convalescent COVID-19. This chain links TRBV7-6 with TRBJ2-1; 9 positions match TRBD2. CDR3 DNA: TGTGCCAGCAGCTTAGTGCCTAGCGGGGAGAGCTCCTACAATGAGCAGTTCTTC. It codes for CASSLVPSGESSYNEQFF.